The source of this TCR beta chain is a study of T cell changes during pregnancy in multiple sclerosis (dated by TCRdb to the late 2010s). Study-wide context: Changes in the T cell repertoire over the course of pregnancy were examined in this study in women with multiple sclerosis.

Of note for this clone: The antigen it binds to is not known. Within one base of it there is no much larger clone, and no base qualities were kept.

Inclusive of the bounding cysteine and phenylalanine, the CDR3 is 20 residues long. The entry retains the CDR3 DNA only, 60 bases that are in frame from base 1. V gives up 4 bases and J gives up 0 bases, and the segment between their germline ends measures 25 bases. Sequences GTSNPN (CDR1) and SVGIG (CDR2) are obtained from the germline V gene (reference sequence). Preparation of the library involved the immunoSEQ multiplex PCR assay. Drawn from immuneACCESS, this table holds only the in-frame rearrangements with V and J called that TCRdb kept. Clones are partly lost; checked studies trace under half to an unresolved V gene and leave the rest unexplained. Counted in this sample were fewer than 50,000 clones; around 90% of them appeared once. The top ten clonotypes cover roughly 10% of the sample.

The V gene is TRBV30 and the J gene is TRBJ2-6, and possibly TRBD2, on 6 matching bases. This receptor was obtained from a female donor with multiple sclerosis, enrolled in a pregnancy study. Material: CD8+ T cells from peripheral blood mononuclear cells, obtained after pregnancy. The CDR3: CAWIYTSDAREDSGANVLTF. In nucleotide form, the sequence is TGTGCCTGGATTTACACCTCGGACGCCAGGGAGGACTCTGGGGCCAACGTCCTGACTTTC.